What follows are 5 T cell receptor beta chains derived from one specimen sequenced in a study of cytomegalovirus exposure and HLA in healthy donors. Amplification used 60 Vbeta primers and 13 Jbeta primers. Only in-frame clones appear in the TCRdb table, and some are missing; sequencing was by immunoSEQ multiplex PCR. The table counts approximately 37,000 clones; 8.9% lies in the top ten. Material for sequencing was PBMCs. The receptor set was obtained from a man between 35 and 55 years old in good health and CMV-seropositive.

The chain is built from TRBV30 and TRBJ2-1, with TRBD2 identical over 10 bases. From germline, CDR1 is GTSNPN and CDR2 SVGIG (reference sequence). The CDR3 spans 15 residues. Trimming took 2 bases from V and 12 from J; bases not matched to a gene: 13. Here the CDR3 DNA reads TGTGCCTGGAGTCCTCTCAGCGGGAGGGGGGACGGGCAGTTCTTC. It codes for CAWSPLSGRGDGQFF.

The chain links TRBV7-3 to TRBJ2-5, with D possibly TRBD2 on 7 matching bases. Germline V CDR1 and CDR2: SGHTA, FQGTGA. The ends were cut back, 4 bases at V and 5 bases at J, with 23 bases in the middle. The CDR3 is 17 amino acids. CDR3 amino acids: CASSSFPLAEGGETQYF. CDR3 sequence (DNA): TGTGCCAGCAGCTCCTTTCCTCTAGCGGAGGGGGGCGAGACCCAGTACTTC.

This sequence joins TRBV6-4 and TRBJ2-1; TRBD2 matches at 12 bases. From germline, CDR1 is MRHNA and CDR2 SNTAGT. After removal of 4 bases from V and 5 bases from J, the junction contained 6 bases not matched to a gene. This CDR3 has 16 amino acids. The CDR3 DNA follows: TGTGCCAGCAGTGCCGACGGACTAGCGGGACACAATGAGCAGTTCTTC. It translates to CASSADGLAGHNEQFF.

CDR3 loop: CSVWDSYGYTF. Written as DNA, the CDR3 is TGCAGCGTATGGGACAGCTATGGCTACACCTTC. V gene TRBV29-1 combines with J gene TRBJ1-2; 7 bases are shared with TRBD1. Trimming at V came to 6 bases and at J to 4 bases, leaving 2 bases not matched to a gene. The germline V gene has CDR1 SQVTM and CDR2 ANQGSEA. The CDR3 totals 11 residues. Drawing the rest from reference TRBV29-1 and TRBJ1-2, the complete variable domain is SAVISQKPSRDICQRGTSLTIQCQVDSQVTMMFWYRQQPGQSLTLIATANQGSEATYESGFVIDKFPISRPNLTFSTLTVSNMSPEDSSIYLCSVWDSYGYTFGSGTRLTVV.

This chain connects TRBV9 to TRBJ1-2; maybe TRBD1 (5 bases). The CDR3 runs 14 residues. CDR1 is SGDLS, CDR2 YYNGEE, per germline. V lost 4 bases and J 4 bases, leaving 14 bases between the germline ends. CDR3 protein: CASSHVGGGYGYTF. CDR3 nucleotide sequence: TGTGCCAGCAGCCACGTCGGGGGAGGCTATGGCTACACCTTC. The full variable domain, in which reference TRBV9 and TRBJ1-2 provide the parts outside the CDR3, is DSGVTQTPKHLITATGQRVTLRCSPRSGDLSVYWYQQSLDQGLQFLIQYYNGEERAKGNILERFSAQQFPDLHSELNLSSLELGDSALYFCASSHVGGGYGYTFGSGTRLTVV.